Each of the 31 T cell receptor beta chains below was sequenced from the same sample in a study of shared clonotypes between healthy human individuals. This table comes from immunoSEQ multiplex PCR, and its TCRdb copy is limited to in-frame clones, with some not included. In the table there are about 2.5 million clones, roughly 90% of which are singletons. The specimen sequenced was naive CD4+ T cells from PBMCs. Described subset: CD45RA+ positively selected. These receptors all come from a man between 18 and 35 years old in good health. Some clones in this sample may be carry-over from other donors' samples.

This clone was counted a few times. This CDR3 is CASSFSTENTEAFF. In DNA, the CDR3 is TGCGCCAGCAGCTTTTCGACGGAGAACACTGAAGCTTTCTTT. The J gene is TRBJ1-1, the V gene TRBV5-1; D ambiguous. CDR1 SGHRS and CDR2 YFSETQ come from the germline V gene. This CDR3 is built from 14 residues. Trimming pared 2 bases from V and 1 base from J, leaving 9 bases between.

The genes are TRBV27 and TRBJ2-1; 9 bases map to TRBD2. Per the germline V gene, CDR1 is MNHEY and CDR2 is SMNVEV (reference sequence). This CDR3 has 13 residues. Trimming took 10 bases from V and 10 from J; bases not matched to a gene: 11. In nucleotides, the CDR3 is TGTGCCACGCCGGGACTAGCCCTCGGGGAGCAGTTCTTC. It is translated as CATPGLALGEQFF.

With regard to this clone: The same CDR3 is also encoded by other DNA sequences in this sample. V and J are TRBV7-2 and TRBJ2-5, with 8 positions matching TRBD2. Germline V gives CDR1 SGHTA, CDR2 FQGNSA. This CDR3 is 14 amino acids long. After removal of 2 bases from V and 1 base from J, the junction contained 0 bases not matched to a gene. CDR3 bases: TGTGCCAGCAGCTTAAGCGGGGGCCAAGAGACCCAGTACTTC. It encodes CASSLSGGQETQYF.

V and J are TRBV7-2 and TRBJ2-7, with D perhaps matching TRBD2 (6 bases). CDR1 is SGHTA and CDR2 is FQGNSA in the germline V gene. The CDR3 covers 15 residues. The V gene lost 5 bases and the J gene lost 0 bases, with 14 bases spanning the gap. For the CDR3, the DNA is TGTGCCAGCAGCCGGCTGGGGACTTACTCCTACGAGCAGTACTTC. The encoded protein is CASSRLGTYSYEQYF.

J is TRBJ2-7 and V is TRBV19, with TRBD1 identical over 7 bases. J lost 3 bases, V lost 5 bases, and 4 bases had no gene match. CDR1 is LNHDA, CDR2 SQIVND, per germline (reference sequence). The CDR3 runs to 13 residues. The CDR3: CASSSQGVYEQYF. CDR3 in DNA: TGTGCCAGTAGTTCTCAGGGGGTCTACGAGCAGTACTTC.

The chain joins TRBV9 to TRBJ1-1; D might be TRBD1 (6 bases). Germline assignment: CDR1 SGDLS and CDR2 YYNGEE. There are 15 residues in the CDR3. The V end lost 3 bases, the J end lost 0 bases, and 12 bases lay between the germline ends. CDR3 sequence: CASSDRAYVNTEAFF. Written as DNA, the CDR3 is TGTGCCAGCAGCGACAGGGCTTACGTGAACACTGAAGCTTTCTTT.

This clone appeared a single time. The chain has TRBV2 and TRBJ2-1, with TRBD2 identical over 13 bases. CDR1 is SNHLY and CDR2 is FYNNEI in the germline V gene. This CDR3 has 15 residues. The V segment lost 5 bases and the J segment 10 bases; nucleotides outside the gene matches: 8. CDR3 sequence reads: CASSLQRGLAGEQFF. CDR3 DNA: TGTGCCAGCAGTCTTCAGCGGGGACTAGCGGGGGAGCAGTTCTTC.

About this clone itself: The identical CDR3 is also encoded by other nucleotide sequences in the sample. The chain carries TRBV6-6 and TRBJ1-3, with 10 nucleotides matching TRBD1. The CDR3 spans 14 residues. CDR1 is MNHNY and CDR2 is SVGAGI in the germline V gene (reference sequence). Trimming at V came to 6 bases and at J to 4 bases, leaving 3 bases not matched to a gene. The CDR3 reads CASRDRGSGNTIYF. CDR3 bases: TGTGCCAGCAGGGACAGGGGGTCAGGAAACACCATATATTTT.

The CDR3 here is CASSRGAVNTEAFF. CDR3 DNA sequence: TGTGCCAGCAGCCGGGGGGCAGTGAACACTGAAGCTTTCTTT. This chain links TRBV11-3 with TRBJ1-1; TRBD1 might be the D (6 bases). Trimming took off 5 bases at V and 0 bases at J, with 10 bases between the two ends. CDR1 is SGHNT and CDR2 is YENEEA in the germline V gene. The CDR3 totals 14 residues. Full variable domain (outside the CDR3, taken from reference TRBV11-3 and TRBJ1-1): EAGVVQSPRYKIIEKKQPVAFWCNPISGHNTLYWYLQNLGQGPELLIRYENEEAVDDSQLPKDRFSAERLKGVDSTLKIQPAELGDSAVYLCASSRGAVNTEAFFGQGTRLTVV.

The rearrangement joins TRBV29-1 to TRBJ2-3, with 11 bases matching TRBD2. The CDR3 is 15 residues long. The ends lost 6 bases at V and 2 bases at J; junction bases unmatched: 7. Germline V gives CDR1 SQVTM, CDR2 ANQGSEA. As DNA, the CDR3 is TGCAGCGTCGCTAATAGCGGGAGGGCCACAGATACGCAGTATTTT. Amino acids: CSVANSGRATDTQYF.

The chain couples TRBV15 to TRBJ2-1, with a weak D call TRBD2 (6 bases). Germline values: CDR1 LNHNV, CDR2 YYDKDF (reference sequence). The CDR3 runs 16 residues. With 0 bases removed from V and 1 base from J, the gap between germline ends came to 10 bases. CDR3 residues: CATSRDALASYNEQFF. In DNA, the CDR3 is TGTGCCACCAGCAGAGATGCGCTAGCGTCCTACAATGAGCAGTTCTTC.

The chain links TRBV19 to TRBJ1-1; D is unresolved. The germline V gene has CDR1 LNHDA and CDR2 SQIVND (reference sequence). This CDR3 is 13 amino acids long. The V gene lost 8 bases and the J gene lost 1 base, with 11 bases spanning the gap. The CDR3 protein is CASQPGPNTEAFF. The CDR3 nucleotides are TGTGCCAGTCAACCGGGTCCGAACACTGAAGCTTTCTTT.

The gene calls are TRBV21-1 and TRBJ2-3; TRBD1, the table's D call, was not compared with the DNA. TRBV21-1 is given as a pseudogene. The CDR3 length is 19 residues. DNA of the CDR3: TGTGCCAGCAGCAAATCCTGGACAGGGGCTCGTAGGTCCACAGATACGCAGTATTTT. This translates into CASSKSWTGARRSTDTQYF.

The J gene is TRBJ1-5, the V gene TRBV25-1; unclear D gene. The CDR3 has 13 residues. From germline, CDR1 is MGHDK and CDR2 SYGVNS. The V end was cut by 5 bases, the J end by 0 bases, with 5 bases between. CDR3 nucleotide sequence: TGTGCCAGCAGTTATGATAGCAATCAGCCCCAGCATTTT. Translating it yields CASSYDSNQPQHF.

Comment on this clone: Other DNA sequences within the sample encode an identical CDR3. DNA for the CDR3: TGTGCCAGCAGCTTGACGGGGGGGAACACTGAAGCTTTCTTT. It codes for CASSLTGGNTEAFF. The chain carries TRBV5-5 and TRBJ1-1; TRBD1 might be the D (5 bases). Deletions cut 1 base from V and 1 base from J, with 8 bases between. Germline CDR1 reads SGHKS; CDR2 reads YYEKEE (reference sequence). The CDR3 has 14 residues.

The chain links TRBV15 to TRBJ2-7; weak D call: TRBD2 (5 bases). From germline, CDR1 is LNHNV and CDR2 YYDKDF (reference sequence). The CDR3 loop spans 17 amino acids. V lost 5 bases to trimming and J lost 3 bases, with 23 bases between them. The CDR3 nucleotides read TGTGCCACCAGCGGCCCACTGGCGGCGGGTAGGAACTACGAGCAGTACTTC. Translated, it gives CATSGPLAAGRNYEQYF. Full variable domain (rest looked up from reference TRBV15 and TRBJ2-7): DAMVIQNPRYQVTQFGKPVTLSCSQTLNHNVMYWYQQKSSQAPKLLFHYYDKDFNNEADTPDNFQSRRPNTSFCFLDIRSPGLGDTAMYLCATSGPLAAGRNYEQYFGPGTRLTVT.

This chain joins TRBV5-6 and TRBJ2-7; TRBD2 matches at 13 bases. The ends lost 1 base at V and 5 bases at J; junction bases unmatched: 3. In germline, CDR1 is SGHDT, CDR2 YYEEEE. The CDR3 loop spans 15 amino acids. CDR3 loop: CASSLTSGRAHEQYF. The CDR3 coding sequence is TGTGCCAGCAGCTTGACTAGCGGGAGGGCCCACGAGCAGTACTTC.

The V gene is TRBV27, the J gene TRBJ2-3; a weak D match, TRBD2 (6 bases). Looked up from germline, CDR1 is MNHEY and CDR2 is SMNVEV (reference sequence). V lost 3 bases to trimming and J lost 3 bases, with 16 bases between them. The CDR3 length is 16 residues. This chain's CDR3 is CASSLGRGIGTDTQYF. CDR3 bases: TGTGCCAGCAGTTTGGGTCGCGGGATCGGTACAGATACGCAGTATTTT.

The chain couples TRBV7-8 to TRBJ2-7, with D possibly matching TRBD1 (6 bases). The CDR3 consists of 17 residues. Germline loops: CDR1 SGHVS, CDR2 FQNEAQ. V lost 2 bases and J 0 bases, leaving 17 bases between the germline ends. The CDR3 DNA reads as TGTGCCAGCAGCTTAATGTCGGACAGATACATCTCCTACGAGCAGTACTTC. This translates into CASSLMSDRYISYEQYF.

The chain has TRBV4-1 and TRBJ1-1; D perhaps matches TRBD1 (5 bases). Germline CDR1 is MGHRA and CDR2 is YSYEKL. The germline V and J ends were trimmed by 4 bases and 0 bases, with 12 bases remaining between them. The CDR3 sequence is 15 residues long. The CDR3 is CASSLTELMNTEAFF. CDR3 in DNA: TGCGCCAGCAGCCTGACAGAGCTCATGAACACTGAAGCTTTCTTT.

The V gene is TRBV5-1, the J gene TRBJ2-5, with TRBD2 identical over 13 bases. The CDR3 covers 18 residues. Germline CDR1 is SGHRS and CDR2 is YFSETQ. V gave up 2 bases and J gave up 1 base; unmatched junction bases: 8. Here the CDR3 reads CASSFGFGTSGTQETQYF. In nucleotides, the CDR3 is TGCGCCAGCAGCTTTGGGTTCGGGACTAGCGGGACCCAAGAGACCCAGTACTTC.

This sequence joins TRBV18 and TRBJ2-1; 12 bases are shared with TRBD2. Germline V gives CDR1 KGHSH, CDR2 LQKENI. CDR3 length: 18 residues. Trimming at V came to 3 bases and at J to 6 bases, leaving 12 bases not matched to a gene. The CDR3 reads CASSPTGLAGLRVNEQFF. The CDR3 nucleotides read TGTGCCAGCTCACCTACTGGACTAGCGGGACTGAGAGTCAATGAGCAGTTCTTC.

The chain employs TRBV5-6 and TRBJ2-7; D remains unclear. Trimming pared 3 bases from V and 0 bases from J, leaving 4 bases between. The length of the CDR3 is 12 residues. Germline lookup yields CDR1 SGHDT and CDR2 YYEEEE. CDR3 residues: CASSWGSYEQYF. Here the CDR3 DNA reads TGTGCCAGCAGCTGGGGCTCCTACGAGCAGTACTTC.

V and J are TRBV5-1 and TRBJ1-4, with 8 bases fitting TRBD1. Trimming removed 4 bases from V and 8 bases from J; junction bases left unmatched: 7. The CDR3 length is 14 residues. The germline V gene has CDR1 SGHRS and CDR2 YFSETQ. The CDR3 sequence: CASSVGTGGEKLFF. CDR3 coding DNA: TGCGCCAGCAGCGTAGGGACAGGAGGGGAAAAACTGTTTTTT.

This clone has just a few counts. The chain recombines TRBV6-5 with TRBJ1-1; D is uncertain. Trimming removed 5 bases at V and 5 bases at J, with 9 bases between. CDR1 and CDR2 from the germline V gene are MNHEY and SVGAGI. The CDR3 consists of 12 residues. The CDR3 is CASSNRRTEAFF. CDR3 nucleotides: TGTGCCAGCAGTAACCGGAGGACTGAAGCTTTCTTT.

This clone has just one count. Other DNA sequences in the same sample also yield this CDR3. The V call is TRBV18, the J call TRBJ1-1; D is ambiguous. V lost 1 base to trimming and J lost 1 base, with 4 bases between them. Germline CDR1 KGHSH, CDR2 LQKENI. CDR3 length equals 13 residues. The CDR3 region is CASSPRENTEAFF. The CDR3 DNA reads TGTGCCAGCTCACCACGGGAGAACACTGAAGCTTTCTTT. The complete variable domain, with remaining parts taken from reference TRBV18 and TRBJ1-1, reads NAGVMQNPRHLVRRRGQEARLRCSPMKGHSHVYWYRQLPEEGLKFMVYLQKENIIDESGMPKERFSAEFPKEGPSILRIQQVVRGDSAAYFCASSPRENTEAFFGQGTRLTVV.

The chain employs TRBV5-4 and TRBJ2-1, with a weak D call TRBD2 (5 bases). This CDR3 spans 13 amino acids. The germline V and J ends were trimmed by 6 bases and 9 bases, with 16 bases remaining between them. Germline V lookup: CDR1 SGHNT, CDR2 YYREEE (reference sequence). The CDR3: CASTPFLEAEQFF. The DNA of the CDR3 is TGTGCCAGCACCCCCTTTTTGGAGGCTGAGCAGTTCTTC.

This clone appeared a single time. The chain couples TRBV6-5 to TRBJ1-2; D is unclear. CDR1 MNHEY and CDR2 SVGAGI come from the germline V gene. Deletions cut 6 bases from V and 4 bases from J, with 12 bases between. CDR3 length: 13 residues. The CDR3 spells CASSSRSPYGYTF. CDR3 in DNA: TGTGCCAGCAGCTCCCGTTCACCCTATGGCTACACCTTC.

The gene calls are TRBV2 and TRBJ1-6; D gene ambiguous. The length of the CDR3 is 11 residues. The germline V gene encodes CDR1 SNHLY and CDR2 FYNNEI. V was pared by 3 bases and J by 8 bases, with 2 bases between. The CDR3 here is CASSDDSPLHF. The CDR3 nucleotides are TGTGCCAGCAGTGACGATTCACCCCTCCACTTT. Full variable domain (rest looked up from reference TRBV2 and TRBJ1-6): EPEVTQTPSHQVTQMGQEVILRCVPISNHLYFYWYRQILGQKVEFLVSFYNNEISEKSEIFDDQFSVERPDGSNFTLKIRSTKLEDSAMYFCASSDDSPLHFGNGTRLTVT.

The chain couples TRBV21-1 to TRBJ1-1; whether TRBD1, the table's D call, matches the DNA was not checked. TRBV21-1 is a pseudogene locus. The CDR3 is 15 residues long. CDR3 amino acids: CASSKAQGGNTEAFF. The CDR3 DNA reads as TGTGCCAGCAGCAAAGCGCAGGGGGGGAACACTGAAGCTTTCTTT.

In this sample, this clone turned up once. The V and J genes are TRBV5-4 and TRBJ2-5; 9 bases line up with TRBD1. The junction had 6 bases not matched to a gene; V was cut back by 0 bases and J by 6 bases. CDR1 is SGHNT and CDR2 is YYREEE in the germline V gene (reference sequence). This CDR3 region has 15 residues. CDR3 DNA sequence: TGTGCCAGCAGCTTGGACAGGGGGCTGACGCAGACCCAGTACTTC. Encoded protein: CASSLDRGLTQTQYF.